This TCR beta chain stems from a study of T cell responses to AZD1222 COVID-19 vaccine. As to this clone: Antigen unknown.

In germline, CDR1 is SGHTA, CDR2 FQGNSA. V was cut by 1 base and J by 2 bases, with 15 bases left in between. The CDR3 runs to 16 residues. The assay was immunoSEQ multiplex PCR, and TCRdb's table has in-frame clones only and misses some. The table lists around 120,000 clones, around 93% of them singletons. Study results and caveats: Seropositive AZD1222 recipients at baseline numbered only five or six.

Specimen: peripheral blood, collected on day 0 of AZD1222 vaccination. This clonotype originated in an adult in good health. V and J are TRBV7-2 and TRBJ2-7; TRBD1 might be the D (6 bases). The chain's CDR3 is CASSLGGDILTYEQYF. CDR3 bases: TGTGCCAGCAGCTTAGGAGGGGACATCTTAACCTACGAGCAGTACTTC.